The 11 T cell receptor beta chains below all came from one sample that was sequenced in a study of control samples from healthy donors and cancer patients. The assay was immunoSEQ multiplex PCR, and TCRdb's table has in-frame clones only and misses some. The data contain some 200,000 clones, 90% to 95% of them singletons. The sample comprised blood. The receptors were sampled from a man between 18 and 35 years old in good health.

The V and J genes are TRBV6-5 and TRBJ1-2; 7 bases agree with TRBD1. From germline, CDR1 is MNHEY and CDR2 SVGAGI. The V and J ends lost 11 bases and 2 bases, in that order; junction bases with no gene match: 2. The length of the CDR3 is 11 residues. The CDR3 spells CASTGNYGYTF. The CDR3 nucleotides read TGTGCCTCGACAGGGAACTATGGCTACACCTTC.

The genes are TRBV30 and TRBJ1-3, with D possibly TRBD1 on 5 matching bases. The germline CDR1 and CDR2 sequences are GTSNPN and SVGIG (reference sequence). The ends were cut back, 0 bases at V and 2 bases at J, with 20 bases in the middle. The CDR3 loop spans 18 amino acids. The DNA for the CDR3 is TGTGCCTGGAGTGTATTTAGCCTTGACGGACAACCTGGAAACACCATATATTTT. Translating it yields CAWSVFSLDGQPGNTIYF.

For the CDR3, the DNA is TGTGCCAGCAGTTTTTTCAGTAACGCGAACACCGGGGAGCTGTTTTTT. Translating it yields CASSFFSNANTGELFF. V and J are TRBV6-5 and TRBJ2-2; D uncertain. Germline V CDR1 and CDR2: MNHEY, SVGAGI. The CDR3 loop spans 16 amino acids. Trimming took 4 bases from V and 0 from J, leaving 12 bases between them.

The CDR3, as DNA: TGTGCCAGTAGAAGGGGTGACGCTGAAGCTTTCTTT. This encodes CASRRGDAEAFF. The rearrangement links TRBV19 to TRBJ1-1; perhaps TRBD1 as D (5 bases). V lost 6 bases and J lost 6, with 11 bases in between. From germline, CDR1 is LNHDA and CDR2 SQIVND (reference sequence). The CDR3 length is 12 residues.

The DNA of the CDR3 is TGTGCCAGCTCACCCGGGGGGAATTCACCCCTCCACTTT. As protein: CASSPGGNSPLHF. V is TRBV18 and J is TRBJ1-6, with D possibly matching TRBD1 (5 bases). V shed 3 bases and J shed 7 bases, with 7 bases lying between them. Germline V CDR1 and CDR2: KGHSH, LQKENI. The CDR3 runs to 13 residues.

CDR3 region: CASSLDSRGYSTDTQYF. The CDR3, as DNA: TGTGCCAGCAGCTTGGATTCGAGGGGGTATAGCACAGATACGCAGTATTTT. The chain carries TRBV5-4 and TRBJ2-3, with a tentative D call TRBD1 (6 bases). Deletions cut 0 bases from V and 0 bases from J, with 14 bases between. Germline V gene data show CDR1 as SGHNT and CDR2 as YYREEE (reference sequence). The CDR3 sequence is 17 residues long.

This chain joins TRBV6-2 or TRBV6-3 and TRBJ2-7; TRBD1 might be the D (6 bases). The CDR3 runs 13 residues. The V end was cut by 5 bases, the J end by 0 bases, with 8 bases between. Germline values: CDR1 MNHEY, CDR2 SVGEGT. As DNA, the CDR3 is TGTGCCAGCAGTCCGGACAGCTCCTACGAGCAGTACTTC. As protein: CASSPDSSYEQYF.

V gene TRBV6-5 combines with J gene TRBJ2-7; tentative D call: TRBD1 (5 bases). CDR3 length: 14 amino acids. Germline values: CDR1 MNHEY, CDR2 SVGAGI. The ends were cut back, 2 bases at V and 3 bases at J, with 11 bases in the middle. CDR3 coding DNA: TGTGCCAGCAGTTACAGACAGCACCGCTACGAGCAGTACTTC. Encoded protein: CASSYRQHRYEQYF.

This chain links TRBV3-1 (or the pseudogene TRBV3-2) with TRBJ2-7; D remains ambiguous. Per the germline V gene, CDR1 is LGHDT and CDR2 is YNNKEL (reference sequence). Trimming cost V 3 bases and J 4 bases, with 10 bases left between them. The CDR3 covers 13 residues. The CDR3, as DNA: TGTGCCAGCAGCCAGGCAGACTTTTACGAGCAGTACTTC. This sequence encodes CASSQADFYEQYF.

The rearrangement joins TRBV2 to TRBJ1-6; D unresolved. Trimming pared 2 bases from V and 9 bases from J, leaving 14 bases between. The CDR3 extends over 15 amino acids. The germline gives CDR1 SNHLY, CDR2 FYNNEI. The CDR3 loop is CASSEYKGGISPLHF. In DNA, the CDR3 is TGTGCCAGCAGTGAATATAAGGGTGGTATTTCACCCCTCCACTTT. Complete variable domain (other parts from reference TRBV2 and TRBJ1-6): EPEVTQTPSHQVTQMGQEVILRCVPISNHLYFYWYRQILGQKVEFLVSFYNNEISEKSEIFDDQFSVERPDGSNFTLKIRSTKLEDSAMYFCASSEYKGGISPLHFGNGTRLTVT.

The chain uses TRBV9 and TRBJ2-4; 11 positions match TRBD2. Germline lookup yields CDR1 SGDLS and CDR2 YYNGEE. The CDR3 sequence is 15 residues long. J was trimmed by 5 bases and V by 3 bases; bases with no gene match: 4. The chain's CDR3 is CASSAGGLAENIQYF. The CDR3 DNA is TGTGCCAGCAGCGCCGGGGGACTAGCGGAAAACATTCAGTACTTC.